These 19 T cell receptor beta chains were sequenced from one sample in a study of Tregs in tolerant kidney transplant recipients. Related graft donors supplied nonmyeloablative bone marrow transplants, and mixed chimerism was transient. Using immunoSEQ multiplex PCR, the repertoire was profiled, and TCRdb retains in-frame clones only, with some absent. This sample has 75,000 to 100,000 clones, with over 85% found just once. Sequenced here: CD4+ T cells from blood (PBMCs), sampled 12 months after the transplant. The source of these receptors is a human patient who received a combined kidney and bone marrow transplant. Certain T cells may be donor cells from the graft.

The V and J genes are TRBV18 and TRBJ2-2; no reliable D call. CDR3 length: 14 amino acids. V was trimmed by 2 bases and J by 1 base, leaving 5 bases between them. The germline CDR1 and CDR2 sequences are KGHSH and LQKENI. This chain's CDR3 is CASSPGLNTGELFF. In DNA form, the CDR3 reads TGTGCCAGCTCACCAGGGCTGAACACCGGGGAGCTGTTTTTT.

CDR3 nucleotides: TGTGCCAGTAGTATCCCGGGGGGTTCACCCCTCCACTTT. This codes for CASSIPGGSPLHF. V is TRBV19 and J is TRBJ1-6, with TRBD1 as a possible D gene (5 bases). Trimming left V 3 bases short and J 9 bases short, with 9 bases between. CDR3 length: 13 amino acids. The germline V gene encodes CDR1 LNHDA and CDR2 SQIVND (reference sequence). Full variable domain (remainder filled in from reference TRBV19 and TRBJ1-6): DGGITQSPKYLFRKEGQNVTLSCEQNLNHDAMYWYRQDPGQGLRLIYYSQIVNDFQKGDIAEGYSVSREKKESFPLTVTSAQKNPTAFYLCASSIPGGSPLHFGNGTRLTVT.

The chain employs TRBV12-5 and TRBJ2-1; D perhaps matches TRBD2 (5 bases). The V gene's germline CDR1 is LGHNT and CDR2 FRNRAP. Trimming left V 7 bases short and J 3 bases short, with 10 bases between. This CDR3 region has 13 residues. The CDR3, as DNA: TGTGCTAGTGTCTCAGGAGGCTACAATGAGCAGTTCTTC. Translated: CASVSGGYNEQFF.

The chain employs TRBV2 and TRBJ2-3; D may be TRBD2 (7 bases). Germline CDR1 reads SNHLY; CDR2 reads FYNNEI. V lost 3 bases and J 5 bases, leaving 12 bases between the germline ends. CDR3 length equals 14 residues. CDR3 loop: CASSDRGARDTQYF. CDR3 nucleotide sequence: TGTGCCAGCAGTGATCGGGGGGCCAGAGATACGCAGTATTTT. The variable domain in full, with the rest retrieved from reference TRBV2 and TRBJ2-3, is EPEVTQTPSHQVTQMGQEVILRCVPISNHLYFYWYRQILGQKVEFLVSFYNNEISEKSEIFDDQFSVERPDGSNFTLKIRSTKLEDSAMYFCASSDRGARDTQYFGPGTRLTVL.

This chain uses TRBV5-1 with TRBJ2-5; 10 bases fit TRBD1. Germline-derived CDR1 and CDR2 are SGHRS and YFSETQ. V shed 2 bases, J shed 5 bases, and the junction held 9 bases outside the gene matches. CDR3 length: 16 amino acids. DNA of the CDR3: TGCGCCAGCAGCTTTGAATGGACAGGGGGAAGGGAGACCCAGTACTTC. This codes for CASSFEWTGGRETQYF.

The J gene is TRBJ2-5, the V gene TRBV7-2; D not resolved. Germline V gene sequence: CDR1 SGHTA, CDR2 FQGNSA. This CDR3 comprises 12 residues. The V gene lost 7 bases and the J gene lost 5 bases, with 11 bases spanning the gap. The CDR3, as DNA: TGTGCCAGCAACCCAGACGGGGAGACCCAGTACTTC. As protein: CASNPDGETQYF.

V gene TRBV27 combines with J gene TRBJ2-5; 14 bases match TRBD2. Germline V lookup: CDR1 MNHEY, CDR2 SMNVEV (reference sequence). The CDR3 spans 15 residues. The trim removed 5 bases at V and 5 bases at J, leaving 4 bases unmatched. CDR3 region: CASSIRTSGRETQYF. DNA of the CDR3: TGTGCCAGCAGTATCCGGACTAGCGGGAGGGAGACCCAGTACTTC.

This chain uses TRBV4-2 with TRBJ1-3, with D unresolved. The CDR3 totals 15 residues. CDR1 is LGHNA, CDR2 YNFKEQ, per germline. The V gene lost 4 bases and the J gene lost 1 base, with 11 bases spanning the gap. CDR3 nucleotides: TGTGCCAGCAGCCGATCCGGAGAGTCTGGAAACACCATATATTTT. Translating it yields CASSRSGESGNTIYF.

This clone was counted between two and nine times. The chain couples TRBV9 to TRBJ1-3; D might be TRBD1 (6 bases). CDR1 is SGDLS, CDR2 YYNGEE, per germline. This CDR3 has 16 amino acids. Trimming stripped 0 bases from V and 0 bases from J, with 10 bases between. CDR3 sequence: CASSVAPDSSGNTIYF. CDR3 nucleotide sequence: TGTGCCAGCAGCGTAGCGCCGGACAGCTCTGGAAACACCATATATTTT.

The chain couples TRBV7-2 to TRBJ2-1; 15 bases fit TRBD2. After removal of 4 bases from V and 7 bases from J, the junction contained 5 bases not matched to a gene. This CDR3 spans 16 amino acids. CDR1 SGHTA and CDR2 FQGNSA come from the germline V gene. CDR3: CASSSSGTSGRNEQFF. Written as DNA, the CDR3 is TGTGCCAGCAGCTCCTCCGGGACTAGCGGGAGGAATGAGCAGTTCTTC.

Only one count was recorded for this clone. The V and J genes are TRBV19 and TRBJ2-3; possibly TRBD1 for D (7 bases). Trimming removed 8 bases at V and 3 bases at J, with 15 bases between. Germline V CDR1 and CDR2: LNHDA, SQIVND (reference sequence). The length of the CDR3 is 14 residues. The CDR3 reads CASASTGRTDTQYF. In DNA form, the CDR3 reads TGTGCCAGTGCCTCGACAGGGAGGACAGATACGCAGTATTTT.

V is TRBV5-1 and J is TRBJ1-1; tentatively, D is TRBD1 (6 bases). The V gene lost 0 bases and the J gene lost 4 bases, with 7 bases spanning the gap. This CDR3 region has 13 residues. In germline, CDR1 is SGHRS, CDR2 YFSETQ. The CDR3 spells CASSLEGGTEAFF. DNA for the CDR3: TGCGCCAGCAGCTTGGAAGGGGGCACTGAAGCTTTCTTT.

This clone was detected once. The chain has TRBV6-1 and TRBJ2-7, with TRBD2 as a possible D gene (5 bases). From germline, CDR1 is MNHNS and CDR2 SASEGT. With 5 bases removed from V and 9 bases from J, the gap between germline ends came to 20 bases. This CDR3 is built from 14 residues. CDR3 sequence (DNA): TGTGCCAGCAGTAACCTCCGGGCCCTCGCGGGGCAGTACTTC. Translating gives CASSNLRALAGQYF.

The V call is TRBV6-5, the J call TRBJ2-3; 7 nucleotides align to TRBD1. CDR3 length: 14 residues. V lost 6 bases and J lost 2; bases outside the gene matches: 5. Per germline, CDR1 MNHEY and CDR2 SVGAGI. CDR3 DNA: TGTGCCAGCAGCCGGGACAGCAACACAGATACGCAGTATTTT. Translated, it gives CASSRDSNTDTQYF.

This sequence joins TRBV11-3 and TRBJ2-3, with TRBD1 as a possible D gene (5 bases). The V gene lost 1 base and the J gene lost 6 bases, with 14 bases spanning the gap. The CDR3 contains 15 residues. Germline-derived CDR1 and CDR2 are SGHNT and YENEEA. This CDR3 reads CASSLVGGAWDTQYF. CDR3 bases: TGTGCCAGCAGCTTAGTGGGTGGGGCATGGGATACGCAGTATTTT.

The CDR3 DNA sequence: TGTGCCAGCAGACTTACTCGGACAGGGGGCGATCAGCCCCAGCATTTT. Its protein is CASRLTRTGGDQPQHF. V usage is TRBV6-6 and J usage is TRBJ1-5, with 11 bases identical to TRBD1. V lost 6 bases and J lost 5; bases outside the gene matches: 9. The V gene's germline CDR1 is MNHNY and CDR2 SVGAGI (reference sequence). The CDR3 extends over 16 amino acids.

The chain has TRBV5-4 and TRBJ2-3; the match to TRBD2 covers 10 bases. The junction had 2 bases not matched to a gene; V was cut back by 4 bases and J by 0 bases. Germline CDR1 is SGHNT and CDR2 is YYREEE (reference sequence). The CDR3 spans 15 residues. In nucleotides, the CDR3 is TGTGCCAGCAGCCGTAGCGGGGGGAGCACAGATACGCAGTATTTT. Protein: CASSRSGGSTDTQYF.

The chain recombines TRBV30 with TRBJ2-6; TRBD1 agrees at 7 bases. Trimming removed 2 bases from V and 0 bases from J; junction bases left unmatched: 10. Germline lookup yields CDR1 GTSNPN and CDR2 SVGIG (reference sequence). The CDR3 is 18 residues long. DNA for the CDR3: TGTGCCTGGAGTCAAAGGGACAGATTCTTCTCTGGGGCCAACGTCCTGACTTTC. It yields the protein CAWSQRDRFFSGANVLTF. The full variable domain, in which reference TRBV30 and TRBJ2-6 provide the parts outside the CDR3, is SQTIHQWPATLVQPVGSPLSLECTVEGTSNPNLYWYRQAAGRGLQLLFYSVGIGQISSEVPQNLSASRPQDRQFILSSKKLLLSDSGFYLCAWSQRDRFFSGANVLTFGAGSRLTVL.

The chain uses TRBV6-1 and TRBJ2-4; D is ambiguous. The CDR3 is 16 amino acids. Deletions cut 0 bases from V and 0 bases from J, with 9 bases between. Germline CDR1 reads MNHNS; CDR2 reads SASEGT. The CDR3 here is CASSEAPTLAKNIQYF. In DNA form, the CDR3 reads TGTGCCAGCAGTGAAGCACCTACGCTAGCCAAAAACATTCAGTACTTC.